These T cell receptor beta chains were read from a single sample in a study of shared clonotypes between healthy human individuals. Some clones are missing from TCRdb's copy, which holds only in-frame ones; the method was immunoSEQ multiplex PCR. Of approximately 340,000 clones listed, less than 75% are singletons. The specimen was memory CD4+ T cells sorted from blood. These receptors were taken from a young man in good health. CDR3s include the opening cysteine and the closing phenylalanine or tryptophan. D genes are given only for firm matches. Clone size, where shown, is once, few, many, or a class for clones that have expanded.

j_gene	abundance	d_gene	v_gene	CDR3aa	CDR3nt
TRBJ1-3	NA	NA	TRBV28	CASSFRGNTIYF	TGTGCCAGCAGTTTCCGGGGGAACACCATATATTTT
TRBJ1-1	once	TRBD1	TRBV27	CASSPGQGRSTEAFF	TGTGCCAGCAGTCCCGGACAGGGAAGAAGCACTGAAGCTTTCTTT
TRBJ2-7	NA	NA	TRBV7-2	CASSRAARLDSYEQYF	TGTGCCAGCAGCCGGGCGGCGCGACTTGACTCCTACGAGCAGTACTTC
TRBJ2-7	NA	NA	TRBV10-2	CATRRGEQYF	TGCGCCACCCGCCGGGGCGAGCAGTACTTC
TRBJ2-5	few	NA	TRBV7-2	CASSLRWTVRETQYF	TGTGCCAGCAGCTTACGTTGGACAGTCCGGGAGACCCAGTACTTC
TRBJ1-5	many	NA	TRBV7-9	CASSPRGGSNQPQHF	TGTGCCAGCAGTCCCCGAGGGGGGAGCAATCAGCCCCAGCATTTT
TRBJ2-7	few	TRBD1	TRBV5-1	CASSAGQGRGLYEQYF	TGCGCCAGCAGCGCCGGACAGGGGCGGGGGCTCTACGAGCAGTACTTC
TRBJ1-2	NA	TRBD1	TRBV6-1	CASSDITGGGYGYTF	TGTGCCAGCAGTGATATCACAGGGGGAGGTTATGGCTACACCTTC
TRBJ2-5	NA	NA	TRBV12-2	CASRLIEKGGRKYGRQETQYF	TGTGCAAGTCGCTTAATCGAAAAAGGAGGAAGGAAGTATGGAAGGCAAGAGACCCAGTACTTC
TRBJ2-2	NA	NA	TRBV4-3	CASSLRLNTGELFF	TGCGCCAGCAGCCTTAGACTGAACACCGGGGAGCTGTTTTTT
TRBJ1-5	once	TRBD1	TRBV6-1	CASSARDRGSSNQPQHF	TGTGCCAGCAGTGCTCGAGACAGGGGAAGTAGCAATCAGCCCCAGCATTTT
TRBJ2-1	NA	TRBD1	TRBV5-1	CASSGQGPLNEQFF	TGCGCCAGCTCCGGACAGGGGCCCCTCAATGAGCAGTTCTTC
TRBJ1-2	NA	NA	TRBV6-1	CASSGQDYGGYTF	TGTGCCAGCAGTGGCCAAGACTATGGCGGCTACACCTTC
TRBJ2-7	NA	NA	TRBV5-1	CASSLDLGVAGEQYF	TGCGCCAGCAGCTTGGATTTAGGTGTCGCTGGCGAGCAGTACTTC
TRBJ2-7	NA	NA	TRBV5-8	CASSWTGGGLLGEQYF	TGTGCCAGCAGCTGGACAGGTGGGGGACTTCTAGGGGAGCAGTACTTC
TRBJ1-4	NA	NA	TRBV7-2	CASKTANINEKLFF	TGTGCCAGCAAAACAGCGAACATCAATGAAAAACTGTTTTTT
TRBJ2-3	NA	NA	TRBV29-1	CSAGWDTDTQYF	TGCAGCGCCGGATGGGACACAGATACGCAGTATTTT
TRBJ2-1	NA	NA	TRBV1	CTSMPRGYQTYNEQFF	TGCACCAGCATGCCCAGAGGGTATCAAACCTACAATGAGCAGTTCTTC
TRBJ2-3	NA	NA	TRBV29-1	CSVDGSWGGGSTDTQYF	TGCAGCGTTGACGGGAGCTGGGGCGGCGGGAGCACAGATACGCAGTATTTT
TRBJ2-2	NA	NA	TRBV4-2	CASSQDYVGADTGELFF	TGTGCCAGCAGCCAAGATTACGTGGGAGCCGACACCGGGGAGCTGTTTTTT
TRBJ1-4	NA	NA	TRBV19	CASTQGPNEKLFF	TGTGCCAGTACGCAGGGCCCTAATGAAAAACTGTTTTTT
TRBJ2-3	NA	NA	TRBV11-2	CASSPVVSNTQYF	TGTGCCAGCAGCCCCGTAGTCTCCAATACGCAGTATTTT
TRBJ2-6	NA	NA	TRBV27	CASSLWGSGANVLTF	TGTGCCAGCAGTTTGTGGGGGTCTGGGGCCAACGTCCTGACTTTC
TRBJ1-1	few	NA	TRBV7-9	CASSLQNTEAFF	TGTGCCAGCAGCTTACAGAACACTGAAGCTTTCTTT
TRBJ2-5	NA	TRBD1	TRBV5-3	CARSSRDRGQETQYF	TGTGCCAGAAGCTCAAGGGACAGGGGCCAAGAGACCCAGTACTTC
TRBJ2-1	NA	TRBD2	TRBV5-1	CASSLTSGSADEQFF	TGCGCCAGCAGCTTAACTAGCGGGAGTGCCGATGAGCAGTTCTTC
TRBJ2-3	few	TRBD2	TRBV28	CASRTSGSTDTQYF	TGTGCCAGCAGGACTAGCGGAAGCACAGATACGCAGTATTTT
TRBJ2-1	few	NA	TRBV5-1	CASSSDSRRDEQFF	TGCGCCAGCAGCTCGGACAGCCGGAGGGATGAGCAGTTCTTC
TRBJ1-2	NA	NA	TRBV11-1	CASSQQGSYGYTF	TGTGCCAGCAGCCAACAGGGCTCTTATGGCTACACCTTC
TRBJ2-2	NA	NA	TRBV5-1	CASSFWAARGTGELFF	TGCGCCAGCAGCTTTTGGGCAGCTCGTGGCACCGGGGAGCTGTTTTTT
TRBJ2-3	NA	TRBD2	TRBV2	CASSSGTSGTDTQYF	TGTGCCAGCAGCTCCGGGACTAGCGGCACAGATACGCAGTATTTT
TRBJ2-7	NA	NA	TRBV7-9	CASSFRSSSYEQYF	TGTGCCAGCAGCTTTCGTAGTTCCTCCTACGAGCAGTACTTC
TRBJ2-1	NA	NA	TRBV5-6	CASSAGTASYNEQFF	TGTGCCAGCAGCGCGGGGACAGCTTCCTACAATGAGCAGTTCTTC
TRBJ2-7	NA	TRBD1	TRBV18	CASSSTYRDRNEQYF	TGTGCCAGCTCATCAACCTACCGGGACAGAAACGAGCAGTACTTC
TRBJ1-1	NA	NA	TRBV18	CASSRDINTEAFF	TGTGCCAGCTCAAGAGACATAAACACTGAAGCTTTCTTT
TRBJ1-1	NA	NA	TRBV11-2	CASSREGQNTEAFF	TGTGCCAGCAGCCGAGAGGGACAGAACACTGAAGCTTTCTTT
TRBJ1-2	few	NA	TRBV7-2	CASSLASQTDRSGYTF	TGTGCCAGCAGCTTAGCATCCCAGACTGACCGATCTGGCTACACCTTC
TRBJ2-1	NA	NA	TRBV18	CASSPRGSNEQFF	TGTGCCAGCTCACCAAGGGGTTCCAATGAGCAGTTCTTC
TRBJ2-2	NA	TRBD2	TRBV30	CAWQTSGRELFF	TGTGCCTGGCAGACTAGCGGCAGGGAGCTGTTTTTT
TRBJ2-7	NA	TRBD1	TRBV6-1	CASSDIRQGIFGYEQYF	TGTGCCAGCAGTGACATAAGACAGGGTATATTTGGTTACGAGCAGTACTTC
TRBJ2-2	NA	TRBD1	TRBV5-1	CASSLGGGESGELFF	TGCGCCAGCAGCTTGGGAGGGGGCGAGTCCGGGGAGCTGTTTTTT
TRBJ1-1	NA	NA	TRBV28	CASSSPQGGTEAFF	TGTGCCAGCAGTTCCCCTCAGGGTGGAACTGAAGCTTTCTTT
TRBJ1-1	NA	TRBD1	TRBV18	CASSPRGLGSTEAFF	TGTGCCAGCTCACCCAGGGGGTTGGGGTCCACTGAAGCTTTCTTT
TRBJ2-1	NA	NA	TRBV28	CASSHKGAGRRNEQFF	TGTGCCAGCAGCCACAAGGGGGCGGGACGGCGGAATGAGCAGTTCTTC
TRBJ2-5	once	NA	TRBV18	CASSPGRETQYF	TGTGCCAGCTCACCAGGGCGGGAGACCCAGTACTTC
TRBJ1-1	NA	NA	TRBV7-9	CASSLVGRNTEAFF	TGTGCCAGCAGCTTAGTAGGCAGGAACACTGAAGCTTTCTTT
TRBJ2-3	NA	TRBD1	TRBV30	CAWTMGQGVLDTQYF	TGTGCCTGGACTATGGGACAGGGGGTTCTGGATACGCAGTATTTT
TRBJ2-5	few	NA	TRBV7-2	CASSLGPVQETQYF	TGTGCCAGCAGCCTAGGACCGGTGCAAGAGACCCAGTACTTC
TRBJ2-7	few	NA	TRBV7-2	CASSLSGAGLAYEQYF	TGTGCCAGCAGCTTGTCTGGAGCGGGCCTTGCCTACGAGCAGTACTTC
TRBJ2-5	NA	NA	TRBV2	CAARQDTETQYF	TGTGCCGCCCGACAGGATACCGAGACCCAGTACTTC
TRBJ2-7	once	TRBD2	TRBV4-1	CASSQGTSGYAYEQYF	TGCGCCAGCAGCCAAGGGACTAGCGGATACGCCTACGAGCAGTACTTC
TRBJ1-1	NA	NA	TRBV13	CASTSDTRIPEAFF	TGTGCCAGCACCTCAGACACGCGAATACCTGAAGCTTTCTTT
TRBJ2-7	NA	TRBD1	TRBV28	CASITGGSVPYEQYF	TGTGCCAGCATTACAGGGGGCTCCGTCCCCTACGAGCAGTACTTC
TRBJ2-5	NA	NA	TRBV7-9	CASSLGKETQYF	TGTGCCAGCAGCTTAGGGAAAGAGACCCAGTACTTC
TRBJ1-1	few	NA	TRBV2	CASRYYMQDTEAFF	TGTGCCAGCAGATACTATATGCAGGACACTGAAGCTTTCTTT
TRBJ1-1	NA	NA	TRBV27	CASSLSRGTEAFF	TGTGCCAGCAGTTTATCTAGGGGCACTGAAGCTTTCTTT
TRBJ2-5	NA	NA	TRBV2	CASSGGREVAQETQYF	TGTGCCAGCAGTGGAGGCAGGGAGGTAGCCCAAGAGACCCAGTACTTC
TRBJ2-2	NA	NA	TRBV2	CASRLTPFSGELFF	TGTGCCAGCAGGTTAACGCCATTTAGCGGGGAGCTGTTTTTT
TRBJ2-4	NA	NA	TRBV4-1	CASSPDPSGPKNIQYF	TGCGCCAGCAGCCCAGACCCCTCGGGGCCAAAAAACATTCAGTACTTC